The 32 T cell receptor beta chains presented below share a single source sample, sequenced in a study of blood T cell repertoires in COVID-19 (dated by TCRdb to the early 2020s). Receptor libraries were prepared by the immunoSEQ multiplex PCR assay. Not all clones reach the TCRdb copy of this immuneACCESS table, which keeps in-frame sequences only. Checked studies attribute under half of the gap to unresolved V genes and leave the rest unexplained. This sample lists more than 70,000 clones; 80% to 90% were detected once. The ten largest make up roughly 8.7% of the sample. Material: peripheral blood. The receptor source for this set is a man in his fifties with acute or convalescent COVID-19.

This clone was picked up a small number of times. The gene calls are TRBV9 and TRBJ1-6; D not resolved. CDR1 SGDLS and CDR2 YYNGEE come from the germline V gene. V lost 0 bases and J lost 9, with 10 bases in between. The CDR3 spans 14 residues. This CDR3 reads CASSVEWAGSPLHF. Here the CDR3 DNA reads TGTGCCAGCAGCGTAGAGTGGGCCGGTTCACCCCTCCACTTT. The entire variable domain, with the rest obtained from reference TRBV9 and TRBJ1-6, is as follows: DSGVTQTPKHLITATGQRVTLRCSPRSGDLSVYWYQQSLDQGLQFLIQYYNGEERAKGNILERFSAQQFPDLHSELNLSSLELGDSALYFCASSVEWAGSPLHFGNGTRLTVT.

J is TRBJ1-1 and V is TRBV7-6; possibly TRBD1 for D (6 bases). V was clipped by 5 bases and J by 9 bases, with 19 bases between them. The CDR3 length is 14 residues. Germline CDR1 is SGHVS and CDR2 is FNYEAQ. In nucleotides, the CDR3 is TGTGCCAGCAGCGAAGCTACACAGGGTGGGAAAGCTTTCTTT. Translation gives CASSEATQGGKAFF.

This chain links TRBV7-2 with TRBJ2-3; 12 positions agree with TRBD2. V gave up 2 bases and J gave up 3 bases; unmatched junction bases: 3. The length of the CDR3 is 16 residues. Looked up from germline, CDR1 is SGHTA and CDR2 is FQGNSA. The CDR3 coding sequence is TGTGCCAGCAGCTTAAGGACTAGCGGGGAAACAGATACGCAGTATTTT. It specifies CASSLRTSGETDTQYF.

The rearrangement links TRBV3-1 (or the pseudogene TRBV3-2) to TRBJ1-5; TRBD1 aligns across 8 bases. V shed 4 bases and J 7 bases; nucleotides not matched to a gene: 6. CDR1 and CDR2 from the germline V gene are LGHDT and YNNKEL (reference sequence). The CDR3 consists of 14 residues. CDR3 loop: CASSPQGAWQPQHF. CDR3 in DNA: TGTGCCAGCAGCCCTCAGGGGGCCTGGCAGCCCCAGCATTTT.

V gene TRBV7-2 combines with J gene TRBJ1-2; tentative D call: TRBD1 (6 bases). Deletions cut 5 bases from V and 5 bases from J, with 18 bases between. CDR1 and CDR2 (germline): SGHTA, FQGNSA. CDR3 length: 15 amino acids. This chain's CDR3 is CASSPSGATGYGYTF. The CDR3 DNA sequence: TGTGCCAGCAGCCCTAGCGGGGCTACAGGGTATGGCTACACCTTC.

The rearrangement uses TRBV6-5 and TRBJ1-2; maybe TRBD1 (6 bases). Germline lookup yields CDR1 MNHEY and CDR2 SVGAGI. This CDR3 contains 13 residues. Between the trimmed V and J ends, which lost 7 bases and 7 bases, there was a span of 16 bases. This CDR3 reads CASNTRGARGYTF. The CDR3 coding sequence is TGTGCCAGCAACACGCGGGGGGCGCGTGGCTACACCTTC.

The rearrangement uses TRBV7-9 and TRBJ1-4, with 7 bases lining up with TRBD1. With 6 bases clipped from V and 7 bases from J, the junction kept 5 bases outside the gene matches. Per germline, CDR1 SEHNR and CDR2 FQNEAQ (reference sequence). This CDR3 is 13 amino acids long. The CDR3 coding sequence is TGTGCCAGCAGTTTTCAGGGGGGTGAAAAACTGTTTTTT. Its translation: CASSFQGGEKLFF.

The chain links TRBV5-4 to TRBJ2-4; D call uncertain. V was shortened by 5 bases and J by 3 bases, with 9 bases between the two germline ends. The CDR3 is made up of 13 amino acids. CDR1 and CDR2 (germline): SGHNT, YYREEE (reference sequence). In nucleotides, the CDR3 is TGTGCCAGCAGTGAGAAACTCAAAAACATTCAGTACTTC. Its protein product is CASSEKLKNIQYF.

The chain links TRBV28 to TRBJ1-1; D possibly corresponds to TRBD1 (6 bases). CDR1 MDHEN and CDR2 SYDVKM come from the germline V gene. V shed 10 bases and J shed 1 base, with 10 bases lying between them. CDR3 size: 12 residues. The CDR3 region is CATKTGNTEAFF. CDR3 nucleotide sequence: TGTGCCACCAAGACAGGGAACACTGAAGCTTTCTTT.

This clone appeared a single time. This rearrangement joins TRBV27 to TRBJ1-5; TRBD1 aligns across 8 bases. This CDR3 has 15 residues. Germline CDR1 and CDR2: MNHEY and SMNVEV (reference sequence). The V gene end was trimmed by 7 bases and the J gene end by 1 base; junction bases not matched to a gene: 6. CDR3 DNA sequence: TGTGCCAGCACTAGGACAGGGCAGAGCAATCAGCCCCAGCATTTT. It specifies CASTRTGQSNQPQHF.

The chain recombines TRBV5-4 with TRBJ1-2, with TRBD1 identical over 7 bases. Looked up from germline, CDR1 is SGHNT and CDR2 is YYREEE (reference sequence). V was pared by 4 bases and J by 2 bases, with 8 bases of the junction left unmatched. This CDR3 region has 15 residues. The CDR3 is CASSRTLTGNYGYTF. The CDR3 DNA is TGTGCCAGCAGCCGAACCCTGACAGGGAACTATGGCTACACCTTC.

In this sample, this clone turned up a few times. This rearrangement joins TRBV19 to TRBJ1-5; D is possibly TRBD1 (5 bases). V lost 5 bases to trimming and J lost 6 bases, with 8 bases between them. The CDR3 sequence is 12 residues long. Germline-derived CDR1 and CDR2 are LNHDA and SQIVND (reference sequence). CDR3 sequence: CASSQTAQPQHF. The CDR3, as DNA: TGTGCCAGTAGTCAGACAGCTCAGCCCCAGCATTTT.

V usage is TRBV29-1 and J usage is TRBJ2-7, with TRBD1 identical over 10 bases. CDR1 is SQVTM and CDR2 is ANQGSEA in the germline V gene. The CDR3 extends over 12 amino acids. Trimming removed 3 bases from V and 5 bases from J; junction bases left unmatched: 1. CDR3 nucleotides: TGCAGCGTTGATGGGACAGGGGACGAGCAGTACTTC. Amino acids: CSVDGTGDEQYF.

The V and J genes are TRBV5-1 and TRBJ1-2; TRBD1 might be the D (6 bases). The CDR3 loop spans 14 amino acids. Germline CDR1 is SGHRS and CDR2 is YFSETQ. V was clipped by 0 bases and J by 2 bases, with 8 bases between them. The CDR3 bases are TGCGCCAGCAGCTTGGGTGGACAGAACTATGGCTACACCTTC. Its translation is CASSLGGQNYGYTF.

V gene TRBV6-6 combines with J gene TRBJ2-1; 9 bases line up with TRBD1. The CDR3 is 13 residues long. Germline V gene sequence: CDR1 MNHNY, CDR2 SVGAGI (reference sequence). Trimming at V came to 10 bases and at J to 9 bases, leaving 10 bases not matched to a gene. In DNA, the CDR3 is TGTGCCACCCGACAGGGGGGGACGGGTGAGCAGTTCTTC. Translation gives CATRQGGTGEQFF.

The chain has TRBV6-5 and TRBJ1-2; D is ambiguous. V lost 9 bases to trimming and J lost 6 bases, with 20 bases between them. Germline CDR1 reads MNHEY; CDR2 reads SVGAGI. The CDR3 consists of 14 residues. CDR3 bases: TGTGCCAGTCCCCCGAATTTTAGTGCGGATGGCTACACCTTC. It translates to CASPPNFSADGYTF.

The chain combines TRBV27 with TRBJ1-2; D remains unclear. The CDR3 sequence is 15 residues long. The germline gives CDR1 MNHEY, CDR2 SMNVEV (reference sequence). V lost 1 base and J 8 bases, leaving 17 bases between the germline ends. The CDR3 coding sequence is TGTGCCAGCAGTTTATTGGCGGGCGGGATACAAGGCTACACCTTC. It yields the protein CASSLLAGGIQGYTF.

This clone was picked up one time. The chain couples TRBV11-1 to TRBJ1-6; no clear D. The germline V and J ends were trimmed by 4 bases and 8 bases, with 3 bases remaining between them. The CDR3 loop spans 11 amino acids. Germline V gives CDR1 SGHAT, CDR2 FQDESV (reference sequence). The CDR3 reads CASSSDSPLHF. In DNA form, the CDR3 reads TGTGCCAGCAGCTCGGATTCACCCCTCCACTTT.

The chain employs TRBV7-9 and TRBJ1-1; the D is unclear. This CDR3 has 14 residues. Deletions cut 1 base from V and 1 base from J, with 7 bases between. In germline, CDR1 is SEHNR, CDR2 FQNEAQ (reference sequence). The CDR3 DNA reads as TGTGCCAGCAGCTTAGGGGCAGGGAACACTGAAGCTTTCTTT. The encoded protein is CASSLGAGNTEAFF. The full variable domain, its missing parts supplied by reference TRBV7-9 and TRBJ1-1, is DTGVSQNPRHKITKRGQNVTFRCDPISEHNRLYWYRQTLGQGPEFLTYFQNEAQLEKSRLLSDRFSAERPKGSFSTLEIQRTEQGDSAMYLCASSLGAGNTEAFFGQGTRLTVV.

The CDR3 DNA follows: TGCGCCAGCAGCCCGACAGACTACGAGCAGTACTTC. Its translation: CASSPTDYEQYF. The rearrangement uses TRBV4-1 and TRBJ2-7; D might be TRBD1 (5 bases). Between the trimmed V and J ends, which lost 4 bases and 3 bases, there was a span of 7 bases. Germline CDR1 and CDR2: MGHRA and YSYEKL. The CDR3 runs to 12 residues.

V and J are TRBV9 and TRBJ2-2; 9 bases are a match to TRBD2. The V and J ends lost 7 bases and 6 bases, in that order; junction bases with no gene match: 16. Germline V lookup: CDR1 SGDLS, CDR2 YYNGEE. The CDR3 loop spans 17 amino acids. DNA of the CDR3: TGTGCCAGCGACCCAAACGGAGGCGGGGGGGCGGCCGGGGAGCTGTTTTTT. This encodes CASDPNGGGGAAGELFF. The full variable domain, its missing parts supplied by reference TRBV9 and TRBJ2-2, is DSGVTQTPKHLITATGQRVTLRCSPRSGDLSVYWYQQSLDQGLQFLIQYYNGEERAKGNILERFSAQQFPDLHSELNLSSLELGDSALYFCASDPNGGGGAAGELFFGEGSRLTVL.

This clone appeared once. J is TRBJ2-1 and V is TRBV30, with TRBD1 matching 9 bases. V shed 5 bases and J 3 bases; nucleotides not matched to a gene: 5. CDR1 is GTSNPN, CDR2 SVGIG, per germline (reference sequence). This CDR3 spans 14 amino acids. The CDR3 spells CAWCTGGLYNEQFF. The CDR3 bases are TGTGCCTGGTGTACAGGGGGCCTCTACAATGAGCAGTTCTTC.

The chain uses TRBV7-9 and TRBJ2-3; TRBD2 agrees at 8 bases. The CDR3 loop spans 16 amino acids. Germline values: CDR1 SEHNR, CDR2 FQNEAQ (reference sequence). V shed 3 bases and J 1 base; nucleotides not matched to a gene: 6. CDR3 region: CASSFGLAGGTDTQYF. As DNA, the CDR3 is TGTGCCAGCAGCTTCGGACTAGCAGGGGGCACAGATACGCAGTATTTT. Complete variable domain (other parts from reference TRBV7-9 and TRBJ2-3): DTGVSQNPRHKITKRGQNVTFRCDPISEHNRLYWYRQTLGQGPEFLTYFQNEAQLEKSRLLSDRFSAERPKGSFSTLEIQRTEQGDSAMYLCASSFGLAGGTDTQYFGPGTRLTVL.

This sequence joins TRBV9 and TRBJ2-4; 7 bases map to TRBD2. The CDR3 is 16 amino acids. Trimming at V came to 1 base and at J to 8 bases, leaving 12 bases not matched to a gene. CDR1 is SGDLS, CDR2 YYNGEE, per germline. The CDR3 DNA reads TGTGCCAGCAGCGTATACGGGGGGTTTAGTGGGGACATTCAGTACTTC. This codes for CASSVYGGFSGDIQYF.

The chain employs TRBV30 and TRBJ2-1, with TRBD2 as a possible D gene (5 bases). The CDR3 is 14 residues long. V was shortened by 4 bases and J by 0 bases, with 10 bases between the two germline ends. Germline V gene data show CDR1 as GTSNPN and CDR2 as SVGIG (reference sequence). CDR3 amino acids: CAWNSGSSYNEQFF. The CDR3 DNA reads TGTGCCTGGAATTCGGGGAGCTCCTACAATGAGCAGTTCTTC.

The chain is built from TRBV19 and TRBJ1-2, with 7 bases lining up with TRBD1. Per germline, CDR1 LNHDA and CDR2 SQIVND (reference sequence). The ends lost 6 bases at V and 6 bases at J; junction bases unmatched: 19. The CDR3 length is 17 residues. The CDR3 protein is CASSHSGVGKQGHGYTF. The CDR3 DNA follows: TGTGCCAGTAGCCATTCAGGTGTCGGTAAACAGGGGCATGGCTACACCTTC.

Written as DNA, the CDR3 is TGTGCCAGCAGCCCTCCACTAGCGGGGGGGCGGAGTGGGGCCAACGTCCTGACTTTC. Translating it yields CASSPPLAGGRSGANVLTF. The chain recombines TRBV5-6 with TRBJ2-6; TRBD2 aligns across 13 bases. The CDR3 runs to 19 residues. J was trimmed by 3 bases and V by 4 bases; bases with no gene match: 10. CDR1 and CDR2 (germline): SGHDT, YYEEEE.

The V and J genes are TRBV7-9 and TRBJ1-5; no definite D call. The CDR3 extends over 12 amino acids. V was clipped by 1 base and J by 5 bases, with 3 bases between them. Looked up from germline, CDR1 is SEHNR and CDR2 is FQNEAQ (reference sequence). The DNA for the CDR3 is TGTGCCAGCAGCTTAGTAGATCAGCCCCAGCATTTT. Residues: CASSLVDQPQHF.

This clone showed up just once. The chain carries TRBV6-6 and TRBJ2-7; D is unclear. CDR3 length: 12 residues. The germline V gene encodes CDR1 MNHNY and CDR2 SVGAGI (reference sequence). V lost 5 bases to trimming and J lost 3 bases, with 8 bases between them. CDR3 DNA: TGTGCCAGCAGTCAAGTACTCTACGAGCAGTACTTC. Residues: CASSQVLYEQYF.

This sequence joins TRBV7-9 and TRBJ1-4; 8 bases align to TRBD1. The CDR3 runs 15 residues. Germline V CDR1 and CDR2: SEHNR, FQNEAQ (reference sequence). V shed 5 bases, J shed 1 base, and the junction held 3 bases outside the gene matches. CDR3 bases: TGTGCCAGCAGCCTCGACAGGGGAACTAATGAAAAACTGTTTTTT. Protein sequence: CASSLDRGTNEKLFF.

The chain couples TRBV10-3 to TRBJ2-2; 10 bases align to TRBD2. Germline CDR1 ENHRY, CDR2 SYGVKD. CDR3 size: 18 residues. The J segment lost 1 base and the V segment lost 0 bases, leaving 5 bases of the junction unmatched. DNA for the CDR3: TGTGCCATCAGTGAGTCAATGGGACTAGCGAAGAACACCGGGGAGCTGTTTTTT. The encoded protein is CAISESMGLAKNTGELFF.

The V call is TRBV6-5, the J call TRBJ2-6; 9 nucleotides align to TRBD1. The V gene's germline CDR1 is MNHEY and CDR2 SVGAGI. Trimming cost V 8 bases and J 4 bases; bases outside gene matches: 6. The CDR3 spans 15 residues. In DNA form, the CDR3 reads TGTGCCAGCGAACAGGGGGCTGGGGGGGCCAACGTCCTGACTTTC. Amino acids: CASEQGAGGANVLTF.